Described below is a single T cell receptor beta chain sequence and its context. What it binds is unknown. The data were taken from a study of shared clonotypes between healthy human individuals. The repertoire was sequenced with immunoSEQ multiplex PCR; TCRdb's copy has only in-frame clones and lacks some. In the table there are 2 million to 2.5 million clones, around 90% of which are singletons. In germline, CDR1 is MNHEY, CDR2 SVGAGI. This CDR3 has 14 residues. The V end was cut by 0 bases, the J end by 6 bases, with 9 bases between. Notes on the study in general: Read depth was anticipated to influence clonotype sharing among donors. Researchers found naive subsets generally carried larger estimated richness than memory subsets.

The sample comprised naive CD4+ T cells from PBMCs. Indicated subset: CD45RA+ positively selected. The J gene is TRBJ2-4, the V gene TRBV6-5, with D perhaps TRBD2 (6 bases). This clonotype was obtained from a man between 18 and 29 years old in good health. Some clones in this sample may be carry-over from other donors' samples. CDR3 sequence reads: CASSYSGGRNIQYF. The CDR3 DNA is TGTGCCAGCAGTTACTCCGGGGGAAGAAACATTCAGTACTTC.